This T cell receptor (beta chain) was identified in a study of blood T cell repertoires in COVID-19. The table came from immunoSEQ multiplex PCR; TCRdb's copy has only in-frame clones and leaves some out. The sample contains about 260,000 clones, approximately 86% of which appear only once. CDR1 and CDR2 from the germline V gene are SGHRS and YFSETQ. This CDR3 is 14 amino acids long. The V end lost 4 bases, the J end lost 4 bases, and 13 bases lay between the germline ends. Sequencing used peripheral blood. The chain uses TRBV5-1 and TRBJ2-3; the D is unclear. The source is a woman in her 50s who had recovered from COVID-19. CDR3 loop: CASSPRRLADTQYF. As DNA, the CDR3 is TGCGCCAGCAGCCCCCGAAGACTGGCAGATACGCAGTATTTT.